Below, 2 T cell receptor beta chains from the same sample are listed, as sequenced in a study of cytomegalovirus exposure and HLA in healthy donors. Clones were sequenced by immunoSEQ multiplex PCR, and TCRdb holds only the in-frame ones, with some missing. The table lists roughly 84,000 clones, roughly 90% of them singletons. Sequencing was performed on PBMCs. The receptors shown here come from a man aged 25-45 years in good health and CMV-seronegative.

The CDR3: CASSPPDRVFSDTQYF. DNA of the CDR3: TGCGCCAGCAGCCCCCCGGACAGGGTATTTTCAGATACGCAGTATTTT. This chain joins TRBV5-1 and TRBJ2-3, with 8 bases matching TRBD1. V lost 4 bases and J lost 4; bases outside the gene matches: 11. Germline lookup yields CDR1 SGHRS and CDR2 YFSETQ. This CDR3 has 16 residues.

This rearrangement joins TRBV11-3 to TRBJ2-1; 10 bases fit TRBD1. There are 15 residues in the CDR3. Trimming took 4 bases from V and 7 from J; bases not matched to a gene: 7. Germline-derived CDR1 and CDR2 are SGHNT and YENEEA. CDR3 nucleotide sequence: TGTGCCAGCAGCTCACCTACGGACAGGGGGAATGAGCAGTTCTTC. It codes for CASSSPTDRGNEQFF. Full variable domain (missing parts from reference TRBV11-3 and TRBJ2-1): EAGVVQSPRYKIIEKKQPVAFWCNPISGHNTLYWYLQNLGQGPELLIRYENEEAVDDSQLPKDRFSAERLKGVDSTLKIQPAELGDSAVYLCASSSPTDRGNEQFFGPGTRLTVL.